This T cell receptor beta chain was found in a study of shared clonotypes between healthy human individuals. Germline V lookup: CDR1 MNHEY, CDR2 SVGAGI. This CDR3 comprises 15 residues. The V end was cut by 0 bases, the J end by 1 base, with 9 bases between. Authors' data handling: There were no quality scores in the junction-only immunoSEQ sequences, so filtering differed. The protocol was immunoSEQ multiplex PCR, while the TCRdb copy is restricted to in-frame clones and leaves out a portion. The V and J calls and clone size are taken from that table; D and trimming were inferred from the DNA. The table includes about 1 million clones, around 76% detected once. This clone was seen only once.

The receptor was derived from a man between 18 and 29 years old in good health. The J gene is TRBJ1-1, the V gene TRBV6-5; D is unclear. The sample consisted of memory CD4+ T cells sorted from blood. The subset is: CD45RA-negative fraction. The CDR3 DNA reads TGTGCCAGCAGTTACTCGCGTTGGGGGAACACTGAAGCTTTCTTT. This encodes CASSYSRWGNTEAFF.